Presented here are 29 T cell receptor beta chains from one specimen sequenced in a study of T-cell reconstitution after alpha-beta-depleted transplantation in children. TCRbeta library construction was performed incorporating unique molecular identifiers. TCRdb re-analysed the PCR reads in MiXCR, keeping a single row per CDR3 protein. This table holds about 200,000 distinct CDR3 sequences, approximately 7% found once. The source was PBMCs, collected before TCRalphabeta/CD19-depleted stem cell transplant. These TCRs come from a boy between 2 and 10 years old with acute lymphoblastic leukemia, due to receive a stem cell transplant.

This clonotype was detected ten times or more. The V gene is TRBV7-8, the J gene TRBJ2-1; D gene uncertain. Germline CDR1 and CDR2: SGHVS and FQNEAQ. The V end was cut by 5 bases, the J end by 0 bases, with 14 bases between. The CDR3 extends over 16 amino acids. The CDR3 DNA is TGTGCCAGCAGCCCCCAAGGCCGGAGCTCCTACAATGAGCAGTTCTTC. Protein sequence: CASSPQGRSSYNEQFF.

The J gene is TRBJ2-7, the V gene TRBV18; D is perhaps TRBD1 or TRBD2 (5 bases each). The V end was cut by 3 bases, the J end by 4 bases, with 13 bases between. The CDR3 runs 14 residues. The germline gives CDR1 KGHSH, CDR2 LQKENI. The CDR3 region is CASSPLGVRYEQYF. The CDR3 coding sequence is TGTGCCAGCTCACCTCTGGGGGTCAGGTACGAGCAGTACTTC.

This clonotype occurred a few times. V and J are TRBV6-2 or TRBV6-3 and TRBJ1-5; 9 positions agree with TRBD1. This CDR3 comprises 15 residues. V was clipped by 6 bases and J by 6 bases; unmatched bases: 9. Germline V gene data show CDR1 as MNHEY and CDR2 as SVGEGT. This chain's CDR3 is CASSLPGQGGQPQHF. In nucleotides, the CDR3 is TGTGCCAGCAGCCTACCGGGACAGGGTGGTCAGCCCCAGCATTTT.

The rearrangement uses TRBV27 and TRBJ2-7; 7 nucleotides match TRBD2. The J segment lost 5 bases and the V segment lost 3 bases, leaving 4 bases of the junction unmatched. The CDR3 covers 13 residues. CDR1 and CDR2 from the germline V gene are MNHEY and SMNVEV (reference sequence). The CDR3 sequence: CASSLAGRDEQYF. CDR3 bases: TGTGCCAGCAGTTTGGCAGGGAGGGACGAGCAGTACTTC.

This clonotype came up many times. The V call is TRBV4-2, the J call TRBJ2-3; 13 bases map to TRBD2. Germline V gives CDR1 LGHNA, CDR2 YNFKEQ. The CDR3 has 19 amino acids. V shed 0 bases and J 4 bases; nucleotides not matched to a gene: 10. CDR3 in DNA: TGTGCCAGCAGCCAAGATTTGAGACTAGCGGGAGGTTCTCCAGATACGCAGTATTTT. This codes for CASSQDLRLAGGSPDTQYF.

In this sample, this clonotype turned up many times. The chain recombines TRBV6-5 with TRBJ2-2, with D unclear. Between the trimmed V and J ends, which lost 4 bases and 2 bases, there was a span of 8 bases. CDR3 length: 14 residues. CDR1 MNHEY and CDR2 SVGAGI come from the germline V gene. The CDR3, as DNA: TGTGCCAGCAGTTGGGCAGTAAACACCGGGGAGCTGTTTTTT. Translated: CASSWAVNTGELFF.

This clonotype was detected many times. The genes are TRBV6-1 and TRBJ2-1; 7 bases line up with TRBD2. The CDR3 is made up of 15 amino acids. Per germline, CDR1 MNHNS and CDR2 SASEGT. The V and J ends lost 7 bases and 6 bases, in that order; junction bases with no gene match: 12. CDR3 DNA: TGTGCCAGCACCAACGGGGCGGGAGCTCCCAATGAGCAGTTCTTC. It translates to CASTNGAGAPNEQFF.

At least ten counts were recorded for this clonotype. The gene calls are TRBV7-2 and TRBJ2-1; the D gene is possibly TRBD2 (5 bases). CDR3 length equals 15 residues. Germline loops: CDR1 SGHTA, CDR2 FQGNSA. V lost 7 bases, J lost 0 bases, and 13 bases lay in between. Written as DNA, the CDR3 is TGTGCCAGCATCCCTACGGGGTACTCCTACAATGAGCAGTTCTTC. Its protein is CASIPTGYSYNEQFF.

This clonotype was counted between two and nine times. The chain employs TRBV5-1 and TRBJ2-1; D is ambiguous. The V and J ends lost 3 bases and 0 bases respectively, with 16 bases between them. CDR3 length: 17 amino acids. Germline V lookup: CDR1 SGHRS, CDR2 YFSETQ. The CDR3 nucleotides are TGCGCCAGCAGCTGGCTCTCCGACATCCACTCCTACAATGAGCAGTTCTTC. Translated: CASSWLSDIHSYNEQFF. Looking up the rest from reference TRBV5-1 and TRBJ2-1 gives the full variable domain: KAGVTQTPRYLIKTRGQQVTLSCSPISGHRSVSWYQQTPGQGLQFLFEYFSETQRNKGNFPGRFSGRQFSNSRSEMNVSTLELGDSALYLCASSWLSDIHSYNEQFFGPGTRLTVL.

This clonotype appeared many times. The chain combines TRBV7-9 with TRBJ2-5, with TRBD1 matching 8 bases. Germline V gives CDR1 SEHNR, CDR2 FQNEAQ (reference sequence). J was trimmed by 3 bases and V by 3 bases; bases with no gene match: 6. This CDR3 is 15 amino acids long. CDR3 DNA: TGTGCCAGCAGCTTCCCCCTGACAGGGGAAGAGACCCAGTACTTC. Translated: CASSFPLTGEETQYF. The full variable domain, its missing parts supplied by reference TRBV7-9 and TRBJ2-5, is DTGVSQNPRHKITKRGQNVTFRCDPISEHNRLYWYRQTLGQGPEFLTYFQNEAQLEKSRLLSDRFSAERPKGSFSTLEIQRTEQGDSAMYLCASSFPLTGEETQYFGPGTRLLVL.

This clonotype was seen repeatedly, ten times or more. V and J are TRBV12-3 or TRBV12-4 and TRBJ2-5; 8 bases fit TRBD2. After removal of 0 bases from V and 1 base from J, the junction contained 1 base not matched to a gene. This CDR3 has 15 amino acids. The CDR3 is CASSLARGGQETQYF. The CDR3 nucleotides read TGTGCCAGCAGTTTAGCACGGGGGGGCCAAGAGACCCAGTACTTC.

The table lists this clonotype with many counts. The rearrangement joins TRBV10-3 to TRBJ2-3, with 7 bases lining up with TRBD1. Trimming took 6 bases from V and 4 from J; bases not matched to a gene: 4. The CDR3 loop spans 13 amino acids. Germline V CDR1 and CDR2: ENHRY, SYGVKD. The CDR3 nucleotides read TGTGCCATCAGCCGGGACAGCTCAGATACGCAGTATTTT. Its translation: CAISRDSSDTQYF.

This clonotype was recorded at least ten times. The CDR3: CASSQDGDIGELFF. The CDR3 DNA reads TGTGCCAGCAGCCAAGATGGGGACATCGGGGAGCTGTTTTTT. The chain links TRBV4-2 to TRBJ2-2; maybe TRBD1 (6 bases). V gave up 0 bases and J gave up 7 bases, with 9 bases separating them. Germline V gene data show CDR1 as LGHNA and CDR2 as YNFKEQ. This CDR3 has 14 residues.

This clonotype was detected ten times or more. The V and J genes are TRBV5-4 and TRBJ2-3; possibly TRBD1 or TRBD2 for D (5 bases each). V was pared by 4 bases and J by 0 bases, with 18 bases between. Per the germline V gene, CDR1 is SGHNT and CDR2 is YYREEE (reference sequence). The CDR3 consists of 17 residues. CDR3 residues: CASSRSGALGSTDTQYF. The CDR3 nucleotides read TGTGCCAGCAGCCGATCCGGGGCCCTCGGAAGCACAGATACGCAGTATTTT.

This clonotype was detected many times. J is TRBJ2-3 and V is TRBV5-1, with TRBD2 matching 11 bases. CDR1 is SGHRS, CDR2 YFSETQ, per germline. V shed 2 bases and J 8 bases; nucleotides not matched to a gene: 10. CDR3 length: 16 amino acids. This chain's CDR3 is CASSFDSGRAPGTQYF. CDR3 coding DNA: TGCGCCAGCAGCTTCGATAGCGGGAGGGCCCCGGGTACGCAGTATTTT. The variable domain in full, with the rest retrieved from reference TRBV5-1 and TRBJ2-3, is KAGVTQTPRYLIKTRGQQVTLSCSPISGHRSVSWYQQTPGQGLQFLFEYFSETQRNKGNFPGRFSGRQFSNSRSEMNVSTLELGDSALYLCASSFDSGRAPGTQYFGPGTRLTVL.

The table lists this clonotype with many counts. This chain uses TRBV7-2 with TRBJ2-1; D assignment may be TRBD1 or TRBD2 (5 bases each). Germline V gene sequence: CDR1 SGHTA, CDR2 FQGNSA. There are 16 residues in the CDR3. Trimming removed 4 bases at V and 2 bases at J, with 15 bases between. The CDR3: CASSSEGTGAYNEQFF. The CDR3 DNA sequence: TGTGCCAGCAGCTCCGAAGGGACCGGGGCCTACAATGAGCAGTTCTTC. The full variable domain, with the rest looked up from reference TRBV7-2 and TRBJ2-1, is GAGVSQSPSNKVTEKGKDVELRCDPISGHTALYWYRQSLGQGLEFLIYFQGNSAPDKSGLPSDRFSAERTGGSVSTLTIQRTQQEDSAVYLCASSSEGTGAYNEQFFGPGTRLTVL.

V gene TRBV7-9 combines with J gene TRBJ2-1; unclear D gene. Per germline, CDR1 SEHNR and CDR2 FQNEAQ (reference sequence). This CDR3 spans 11 amino acids. V lost 5 bases and J 10 bases, leaving 9 bases between the germline ends. CDR3 coding DNA: TGTGCCAGCAGCCCCCCGCGGGAGCAGTTCTTC. Its translation: CASSPPREQFF. Full variable domain (remainder filled in from reference TRBV7-9 and TRBJ2-1): DTGVSQNPRHKITKRGQNVTFRCDPISEHNRLYWYRQTLGQGPEFLTYFQNEAQLEKSRLLSDRFSAERPKGSFSTLEIQRTEQGDSAMYLCASSPPREQFFGPGTRLTVL.

The chain recombines TRBV6-5 with TRBJ1-2; D is perhaps TRBD1 (6 bases). V lost 0 bases to trimming and J lost 7 bases, with 15 bases between them. The CDR3 length is 15 residues. Germline-derived CDR1 and CDR2 are MNHEY and SVGAGI. CDR3: CASSYSRGGASGYTF. CDR3 in DNA: TGTGCCAGCAGTTACTCTCGAGGGGGGGCAAGTGGCTACACCTTC.

This clonotype was seen more than once but under ten times. The chain uses TRBV7-9 and TRBJ1-1; D remains ambiguous. Per germline, CDR1 SEHNR and CDR2 FQNEAQ (reference sequence). Trimming shortened V by 3 bases and J by 4 bases, and 9 bases separated the two germline ends. This CDR3 is 13 amino acids long. The CDR3: CASSLLESTEAFF. In nucleotides, the CDR3 is TGTGCCAGCAGCTTGTTGGAGTCCACTGAAGCTTTCTTT.

This clonotype was seen only a few times. This chain links TRBV20-1 with TRBJ1-2; D possibly corresponds to TRBD1 (6 bases). Trimming removed 0 bases from V and 1 base from J, with 12 bases in between. Germline CDR1 DFQATT, CDR2 SNEGSKA (reference sequence). CDR3 length equals 15 residues. The CDR3 spells CSARDPGALNYGYTF. CDR3 nucleotide sequence: TGCAGTGCTAGAGATCCAGGGGCACTTAACTATGGCTACACCTTC.

Many counts were recorded for this clonotype. The V and J genes are TRBV12-3 or TRBV12-4 and TRBJ2-7, with D possibly matching TRBD1 (5 bases). Trimming pared 3 bases from V and 6 bases from J, leaving 12 bases between. This CDR3 has 13 amino acids. This chain's CDR3 is CASSFLDIPEQYF. CDR3 bases: TGTGCCAGCAGTTTCCTGGACATTCCCGAGCAGTACTTC.

This clonotype has ten or more counts. The rearrangement joins TRBV9 to TRBJ2-3; 9 bases fit TRBD2. Germline CDR1 and CDR2: SGDLS and YYNGEE. The CDR3 has 17 amino acids. J lost 2 bases, V lost 0 bases, and 7 bases had no gene match. Written as DNA, the CDR3 is TGTGCCAGCAGCGTAGGGCAGCGGGGGGTAACCACAGATACGCAGTATTTT. Amino acids: CASSVGQRGVTTDTQYF.

This clonotype was seen many times. The CDR3 sequence is CASSDGTGSYEQYF. The CDR3 nucleotides are TGTGCCAGCAGCGACGGGACAGGGTCCTACGAGCAGTACTTC. This rearrangement joins TRBV5-6 to TRBJ2-7; TRBD1 aligns across 9 bases. The junction had 3 bases not matched to a gene; V was cut back by 4 bases and J by 1 base. The CDR3 is 14 residues long. Germline V gene data show CDR1 as SGHDT and CDR2 as YYEEEE.

This clonotype was counted many times. The chain employs TRBV11-2 and TRBJ2-7, with 13 bases lining up with TRBD2. This CDR3 is built from 18 residues. CDR1 is SGHAT, CDR2 FQNNGV, per germline. The V segment lost 5 bases and the J segment 3 bases; nucleotides outside the gene matches: 13. The CDR3 nucleotides read TGTGCCAGCAGCCTTAGGACTAGCGGGAGAAACGAAGACTACGAGCAGTACTTC. Its protein product is CASSLRTSGRNEDYEQYF.

Concerning this clonotype itself: Germline is not matched at one junction end, which may reflect a read error. The chain is built from TRBV4-2 and TRBJ1-1; D not certain. This CDR3 is built from 14 residues. The germline V gene has CDR1 LGHNA and CDR2 YNFKEQ. CDR3 nucleotides: TGTGCCAGCATCCAAGGAAGTCTGAACACTGAAGCTTTCTTT. It encodes CASIQGSLNTEAFF.

V gene TRBV7-8 combines with J gene TRBJ2-7; possibly TRBD1 for D (6 bases). V shed 4 bases and J shed 3 bases, with 22 bases lying between them. The germline CDR1 and CDR2 sequences are SGHVS and FQNEAQ. The CDR3 contains 17 residues. CDR3 sequence (DNA): TGTGCCAGCAGCTCGACCTGGGGGAGACAGGACCTCTACGAGCAGTACTTC. This gives the protein CASSSTWGRQDLYEQYF.

The V and J genes are TRBV29-1 and TRBJ2-7; no firm D call. The V gene lost 5 bases and the J gene lost 4 bases, with 6 bases spanning the gap. This CDR3 spans 10 amino acids. In germline, CDR1 is SQVTM, CDR2 ANQGSEA. The CDR3 sequence: CSVQQYEQYF. As DNA, the CDR3 is TGCAGCGTTCAACAATACGAGCAGTACTTC.

This clonotype was seen a handful of times. This rearrangement joins TRBV6-1 to TRBJ1-2; 12 bases agree with TRBD1. Trimming cost V 10 bases and J 7 bases; bases outside gene matches: 10. The germline V gene encodes CDR1 MNHNS and CDR2 SASEGT. This CDR3 has 14 residues. Here the CDR3 DNA reads TGTGCCACCGGGGTTTGGGACAGGGGGCGTGGCTACACCTTC. Protein product: CATGVWDRGRGYTF.

The chain links TRBV5-1 to TRBJ1-1, with TRBD1 matching over 9 bases. The trim removed 0 bases at V and 6 bases at J, leaving 9 bases unmatched. The CDR3 is 16 residues long. Germline V gene sequence: CDR1 SGHRS, CDR2 YFSETQ. CDR3: CASSLVRDRERSEAFF. In nucleotides, the CDR3 is TGCGCCAGCAGCTTGGTTCGGGACAGGGAAAGGTCTGAAGCTTTCTTT.